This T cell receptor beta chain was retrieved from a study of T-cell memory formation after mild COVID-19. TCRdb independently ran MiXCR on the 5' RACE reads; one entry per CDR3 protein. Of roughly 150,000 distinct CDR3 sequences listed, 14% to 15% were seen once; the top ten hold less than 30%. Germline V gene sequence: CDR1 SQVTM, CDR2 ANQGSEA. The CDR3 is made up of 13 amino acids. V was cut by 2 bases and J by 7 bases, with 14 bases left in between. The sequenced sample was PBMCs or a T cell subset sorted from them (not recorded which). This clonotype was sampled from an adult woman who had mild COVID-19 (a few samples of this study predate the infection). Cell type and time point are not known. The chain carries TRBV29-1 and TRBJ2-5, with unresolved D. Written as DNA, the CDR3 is TGCAGCGTTGAACTGACGGCCCTCCCGACCCAGTACTTC. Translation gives CSVELTALPTQYF.